This record covers a single T cell receptor beta chain. This entry belongs to a study of blood T cell repertoires in COVID-19. At the level of the study: Some COVID-19 samples were acute and others convalescent; all came from the United States, Italy and Spain. Nucleic acid was either cDNA or gDNA, and it came from T cells, B-cell-depleted T cells, or PBMCs.

Germline lookup yields CDR1 SEHNR and CDR2 FQNEAQ (reference sequence). The CDR3 has 17 residues. V was pared by 3 bases and J by 2 bases, with 20 bases between. Allocation to cohorts depended on clinical history reported by the participants. Either two negative PCRs, clearance, or symptom resolution qualified Cohort 3 donors as recovered. TCRdb's table, derived via immunoSEQ multiplex PCR, lists solely in-frame clones and lacks some. The sample has around 450,000 clones, approximately 90% seen once. This TCR came from a woman aged 18-29 years who had recovered from COVID-19. V gene TRBV7-9 combines with J gene TRBJ2-7; TRBD1 is a possible D gene (8 bases). Sequencing was performed on PBMCs or T cells enriched from blood (not recorded which). The CDR3 sequence is CASSFSAGAGGAYEQYF. DNA of the CDR3: TGTGCCAGCAGCTTTAGCGCGGGGGCAGGGGGCGCCTACGAGCAGTACTTC.